This TCR beta chain is from a study of blood T cell repertoires in COVID-19. Background on the study: Samples taken during acute and convalescent COVID-19 were collected in the United States, Italy and Spain. PBMCs, B-cell-depleted T cells, or T cells were the source of the cDNA or gDNA that made up the material.

Germline V gene lookup returns CDR1 MDHEN and CDR2 SYDVKM. The CDR3 is made up of 18 amino acids. Trimming took 5 bases from V and 0 from J, leaving 20 bases between them. Per the authors' pipeline: Reference gene primers were amplified, and this amplification served to estimate nucleated cell counts. Here immunoSEQ multiplex PCR was the method, and the copy in TCRdb shows in-frame clones only, minus some. V and J calls plus clone size are reproduced from that table; the DNA served to infer D and trimming. The data show around 250,000 clones, with around 80% seen just once and around 1.8% held by the top ten.

The source of this sequence is a woman over 75 with acute or convalescent COVID-19. V gene TRBV28 combines with J gene TRBJ1-3, with D possibly TRBD1 on 6 matching bases. The material sequenced was peripheral blood. The CDR3 protein is CASSTRVGGQPSGNTIYF. CDR3 sequence (DNA): TGTGCCAGCAGTACCCGAGTGGGGGGGCAACCCTCTGGAAACACCATATATTTT. The full variable domain, in which reference TRBV28 and TRBJ1-3 provide the parts outside the CDR3, is DVKVTQSSRYLVKRTGEKVFLECVQDMDHENMFWYRQDPGLGLRLIYFSYDVKMKEKGDIPEGYSVSREKKERFSLILESASTNQTSMYLCASSTRVGGQPSGNTIYFGEGSWLTVV.